The rows below give T cell receptor beta chains drawn from one sample of a study of CD8+CD57+ T cells in acquired aplastic anemia. TCRdb called the reads again in MiXCR, with one record for every CDR3 protein. Of hundreds of thousands of distinct CDR3 sequences detected, less than 60% appear once; the ten largest clones hold around 20%. Input material: sorted CD4+, CD8+, or CD8+CD57+ T cells (not recorded which) from PBMCs. The receptors originated from a human donor with aplastic anemia. Each CDR3 is given with its conserved first and last residue. A D gene is named only where the DNA matches it firmly. A clone size is listed for some rows: how often the clone was seen (once, few, many), or a class if it is expanded.

d_gene: .; abundance: .; v_gene: TRBV2; j_gene: TRBJ1-2; CDR3aa: CASSEAGSVYGYTF; CDR3nt: TGTGCCAGCAGTGAGGCAGGAAGCGTATATGGCTACACCTTC
d_gene: TRBD1; abundance: many; v_gene: TRBV20-1; j_gene: TRBJ1-3; CDR3aa: CSARPGTGRTGNTIYF; CDR3nt: TGCAGTGCTAGACCCGGGACAGGGCGGACTGGAAACACCATATATTTT
d_gene: .; abundance: many; v_gene: TRBV6-1; j_gene: TRBJ2-2; CDR3aa: CASRERRGTRGELFF; CDR3nt: TGTGCCAGCAGGGAGAGGCGAGGGACGAGGGGGGAGCTGTTTTTT
d_gene: .; abundance: many; v_gene: TRBV5-6; j_gene: TRBJ2-7; CDR3aa: CASSATPTGYEQYF; CDR3nt: TGTGCCAGCAGCGCCACCCCGACTGGCTACGAGCAGTACTTC
d_gene: .; abundance: .; v_gene: TRBV2; j_gene: TRBJ1-2; CDR3aa: CASRVGSGGLLHGYTF; CDR3nt: TGTGCCAGCAGGGTGGGTAGCGGGGGCCTGCTTCATGGCTACACCTTC
d_gene: TRBD1; abundance: .; v_gene: TRBV7-9; j_gene: TRBJ1-2; CDR3aa: CASSTWTGGSGGYTF; CDR3nt: TGTGCCAGCAGCACCTGGACAGGGGGATCGGGTGGCTACACCTTC
d_gene: TRBD1; abundance: many; v_gene: TRBV19; j_gene: TRBJ2-7; CDR3aa: CASRPGTGPTYEQYF; CDR3nt: TGTGCCAGTAGGCCCGGGACAGGCCCTACCTACGAGCAGTACTTC
d_gene: .; abundance: .; v_gene: TRBV10-3; j_gene: TRBJ1-1; CDR3aa: CAISESNTLDTEAFF; CDR3nt: TGTGCCATCAGTGAGTCAAACACCCTCGACACTGAAGCTTTCTTT
d_gene: .; abundance: few; v_gene: TRBV18; j_gene: TRBJ1-3; CDR3aa: CASSPRKDSSGNTIYF; CDR3nt: TGTGCCAGCTCACCCCGGAAGGACTCCTCTGGAAACACCATATATTTT
d_gene: TRBD1; abundance: many; v_gene: TRBV6-5; j_gene: TRBJ1-2; CDR3aa: CASSKTGGPYGYTF; CDR3nt: TGTGCCAGCAGTAAGACAGGGGGTCCTTATGGCTACACCTTC
d_gene: .; abundance: .; v_gene: TRBV19; j_gene: TRBJ2-1; CDR3aa: CASSIWGQGIDEQFF; CDR3nt: TGTGCCAGTAGTATATGGGGGCAGGGGATCGATGAGCAGTTCTTC
d_gene: TRBD1; abundance: .; v_gene: TRBV7-9; j_gene: TRBJ1-6; CDR3aa: CASSLSGQGSNPPLHF; CDR3nt: TGTGCCAGCAGCCTATCTGGACAGGGAAGTAATCCACCCCTCCACTTT
d_gene: .; abundance: .; v_gene: TRBV25-1; j_gene: TRBJ2-5; CDR3aa: CASSESGRPQETQYF; CDR3nt: TGTGCCAGCAGTGAAAGCGGCAGACCCCAAGAGACCCAGTACTTC
d_gene: .; abundance: .; v_gene: TRBV2; j_gene: TRBJ1-5; CDR3aa: CASSDDQVVNEPQHF; CDR3nt: TGTGCCAGCAGTGATGATCAGGTGGTCAATGAGCCCCAGCATTTT
d_gene: .; abundance: many; v_gene: TRBV19; j_gene: TRBJ2-1; CDR3aa: CASSPFGRGLYNEQFF; CDR3nt: TGTGCCAGTAGTCCCTTCGGGAGGGGGCTCTACAATGAGCAGTTCTTC
d_gene: .; abundance: .; v_gene: TRBV9; j_gene: TRBJ1-2; CDR3aa: CASSDDLRMAPADGYTF; CDR3nt: TGTGCCAGCAGTGATGATCTAAGGATGGCCCCCGCAGATGGCTACACCTTC
d_gene: TRBD2; abundance: .; v_gene: TRBV12-3/TRBV12-4; j_gene: TRBJ2-2; CDR3aa: CASSFSGVTGELFF; CDR3nt: TGTGCCAGCAGTTTTAGCGGGGTAACCGGGGAGCTGTTTTTT